Below, 31 T cell receptor beta chains from the same sample are listed, as sequenced in a study of T cell responses to AZD1222 COVID-19 vaccine. This table comes from immunoSEQ multiplex PCR, and its TCRdb copy is limited to in-frame clones, with some not included. The sample lists over 110,000 clones; around 92% were seen once. The starting material was peripheral blood, obtained after recovery from COVID-19. The receptors here all came from an adult who had recovered from COVID-19.

The chain carries TRBV5-4 and TRBJ2-1; TRBD2 matches 11 bases. The junction had 4 bases not matched to a gene; V was cut back by 7 bases and J by 4 bases. The CDR3 is 14 amino acids. Per germline, CDR1 SGHNT and CDR2 YYREEE (reference sequence). The CDR3 bases are TGTGCCAGCTTTACTAGCGGGAGTTACAATGAGCAGTTCTTC. The encoded protein is CASFTSGSYNEQFF. The complete variable domain, with remaining parts taken from reference TRBV5-4 and TRBJ2-1, reads ETGVTQSPTHLIKTRGQQVTLRCSSQSGHNTVSWYQQALGQGPQFIFQYYREEENGRGNFPPRFSGLQFPNYSSELNVNALELDDSALYLCASFTSGSYNEQFFGPGTRLTVL.

The genes are TRBV6-5 and TRBJ1-6; D gene unclear. Trimming took off 2 bases at V and 5 bases at J, with 7 bases between the two ends. CDR3 length: 14 amino acids. Germline CDR1 and CDR2: MNHEY and SVGAGI. Here the CDR3 DNA reads TGTGCCAGCAGTTACAGACGCGATAATTCACCCCTCCACTTT. Translating gives CASSYRRDNSPLHF.

The rearrangement links TRBV7-9 to TRBJ2-4; D may be TRBD2 (6 bases). This CDR3 spans 14 amino acids. Germline V gene sequence: CDR1 SEHNR, CDR2 FQNEAQ (reference sequence). V was pared by 1 base and J by 7 bases, with 11 bases between. Here the CDR3 reads CASSLGVADNIQYF. Here the CDR3 DNA reads TGTGCCAGCAGCTTAGGGGTAGCGGATAACATTCAGTACTTC.

The CDR3 nucleotides are TGTGCCAGCAGCAGCGTCCGGACATCTAACACAGATACGCAGTATTTT. Its translation is CASSSVRTSNTDTQYF. The chain is built from TRBV14 and TRBJ2-3; D is perhaps TRBD1 (5 bases). CDR1 is SGHDN and CDR2 is FVKESK in the germline V gene. The CDR3 length is 16 residues. V lost 5 bases and J 2 bases, leaving 17 bases between the germline ends.

The chain has TRBV9 and TRBJ2-2; D may be TRBD2 (6 bases). The V gene lost 0 bases and the J gene lost 6 bases, with 15 bases spanning the gap. The CDR3 runs 16 residues. Germline-derived CDR1 and CDR2 are SGDLS and YYNGEE. CDR3 loop: CASSVATGVVSGELFF. DNA for the CDR3: TGTGCCAGCAGCGTAGCGACGGGAGTAGTATCCGGGGAGCTGTTTTTT.

The V gene is TRBV2, the J gene TRBJ2-7; a possible D gene is TRBD2 (7 bases). The length of the CDR3 is 15 residues. Germline V gene lookup returns CDR1 SNHLY and CDR2 FYNNEI. V was trimmed by 2 bases and J by 2 bases, leaving 13 bases between them. For the CDR3, the DNA is TGTGCCAGCAGTGAATGGGGGGGGCTAGCCTACGAGCAGTACTTC. Translated, it gives CASSEWGGLAYEQYF.

This chain links TRBV19 with TRBJ1-1; TRBD1 matches 7 bases. This CDR3 has 14 amino acids. Germline loops: CDR1 LNHDA, CDR2 SQIVND (reference sequence). V was clipped by 4 bases and J by 0 bases; unmatched bases: 2. The CDR3 spells CASSRTGMNTEAFF. The CDR3 nucleotides are TGTGCCAGTAGTAGGACAGGAATGAACACTGAAGCTTTCTTT.

The chain carries TRBV7-9 and TRBJ1-1, with no clear D. This CDR3 has 13 amino acids. V was trimmed by 2 bases and J by 2 bases, leaving 6 bases between them. CDR1 SEHNR and CDR2 FQNEAQ come from the germline V gene (reference sequence). In DNA form, the CDR3 reads TGTGCCAGCAGCTTAACGGCTAACACTGAAGCTTTCTTT. Amino acid sequence: CASSLTANTEAFF. Variable domain in full (rest from reference TRBV7-9 and TRBJ1-1): DTGVSQNPRHKITKRGQNVTFRCDPISEHNRLYWYRQTLGQGPEFLTYFQNEAQLEKSRLLSDRFSAERPKGSFSTLEIQRTEQGDSAMYLCASSLTANTEAFFGQGTRLTVV.

The chain carries TRBV28 and TRBJ1-5; no definite D call. Between the trimmed V and J ends, which lost 8 bases and 0 bases, there was a span of 5 bases. The CDR3 consists of 12 residues. Germline-derived CDR1 and CDR2 are MDHEN and SYDVKM. In DNA form, the CDR3 reads TGTGCCAGCTGCCCTAGCAATCAGCCCCAGCATTTT. Encoded protein: CASCPSNQPQHF.

The rearrangement uses TRBV5-5 and TRBJ2-7, with D possibly TRBD2 on 5 matching bases. Germline V CDR1 and CDR2: SGHKS, YYEKEE (reference sequence). The V end lost 0 bases, the J end lost 4 bases, and 11 bases lay between the germline ends. The length of the CDR3 is 14 residues. CDR3 amino acids: CASSLEGVTYEQYF. The CDR3 nucleotides are TGTGCCAGCAGCTTGGAGGGAGTGACGTACGAGCAGTACTTC.

The gene calls are TRBV7-8 and TRBJ2-5; 7 bases are shared with TRBD1. CDR1 and CDR2 (germline): SGHVS, FQNEAQ. With 5 bases clipped from V and 5 bases from J, the junction kept 8 bases outside the gene matches. This CDR3 comprises 14 residues. The chain's CDR3 is CASSAQGTLETQYF. The CDR3, as DNA: TGTGCCAGCAGCGCACAGGGGACGTTGGAGACCCAGTACTTC.

The chain uses TRBV19 and TRBJ2-1; no clear D gene. V lost 4 bases and J 4 bases, leaving 14 bases between the germline ends. The CDR3 loop spans 15 amino acids. Looked up from germline, CDR1 is LNHDA and CDR2 is SQIVND (reference sequence). This CDR3 reads CASSSDGRSYNEQFF. For the CDR3, the DNA is TGTGCCAGTAGTAGTGACGGCCGCTCTTACAATGAGCAGTTCTTC.

This sequence joins TRBV5-4 and TRBJ2-7, with a weak D call TRBD2 (6 bases). V lost 2 bases, J lost 4 bases, and 13 bases lay in between. CDR3 length: 14 amino acids. The germline V gene has CDR1 SGHNT and CDR2 YYREEE (reference sequence). CDR3 sequence (DNA): TGTGCCAGCAGCTTTGGCGGAGGGAGGTACGAGCAGTACTTC. This codes for CASSFGGGRYEQYF.

CDR3 region: CASSDSNGSTDTQYF. The CDR3 DNA is TGTGCCAGCAGTGACTCGAACGGTAGCACAGATACGCAGTATTTT. V gene TRBV6-4 combines with J gene TRBJ2-3; D not certain. Germline loops: CDR1 MRHNA, CDR2 SNTAGT. The length of the CDR3 is 15 residues. V lost 0 bases, J lost 0 bases, and 7 bases lay in between.

The chain carries TRBV28 and TRBJ1-2, with D maybe TRBD1 (5 bases). The CDR3 runs 14 residues. From germline, CDR1 is MDHEN and CDR2 SYDVKM. V was shortened by 5 bases and J by 4 bases, with 14 bases between the two germline ends. The DNA for the CDR3 is TGTGCCAGCAGTATACCCGGGACCTTCTATGGCTACACCTTC. Protein: CASSIPGTFYGYTF.

The chain joins TRBV5-8 to TRBJ1-5; D possibly corresponds to TRBD1 (5 bases). Germline values: CDR1 SGHTS, CDR2 YDEGEE. Trimming took 2 bases from V and 4 from J, leaving 7 bases between them. The CDR3 runs 13 residues. DNA of the CDR3: TGTGCCAGCAGCTTACAGGAGAATCAGCCCCAGCATTTT. It specifies CASSLQENQPQHF.

The gene calls are TRBV2 and TRBJ2-1; possible D gene TRBD2, 5 bases. Germline V gene lookup returns CDR1 SNHLY and CDR2 FYNNEI. Trimming took off 7 bases at V and 9 bases at J, with 13 bases between the two ends. The CDR3 spans 12 residues. CDR3 DNA: TGTGCCAGCACTCCTAGCTTCGCTGAGCAGTTCTTC. It yields the protein CASTPSFAEQFF.

The chain has TRBV5-6 and TRBJ2-3; D is unclear. Trimming cost V 6 bases and J 7 bases, with 12 bases left between them. The CDR3 length is 12 residues. CDR1 and CDR2 from the germline V gene are SGHDT and YYEEEE. CDR3 nucleotides: TGTGCCAGCATCCGGGCCGGGCATACGCAGTATTTT. Its protein is CASIRAGHTQYF. The full variable domain, in which reference TRBV5-6 and TRBJ2-3 provide the parts outside the CDR3, is DAGVTQSPTHLIKTRGQQVTLRCSPKSGHDTVSWYQQALGQGPQFIFQYYEEEERQRGNFPDRFSGHQFPNYSSELNVNALLLGDSALYLCASIRAGHTQYFGPGTRLTVL.

The chain recombines TRBV11-2 with TRBJ1-2; D is possibly TRBD1 (5 bases). The V end was cut by 3 bases, the J end by 4 bases, with 18 bases between. The germline CDR1 and CDR2 sequences are SGHAT and FQNNGV. CDR3 size: 16 residues. CDR3 protein: CASSFQGSGATYGYTF. As DNA, the CDR3 is TGTGCCAGCAGCTTTCAAGGGTCCGGGGCGACCTATGGCTACACCTTC.

This clone was detected only once. The gene calls are TRBV7-8 and TRBJ2-3; no clear D. The CDR3 is 15 amino acids. From germline, CDR1 is SGHVS and CDR2 FQNEAQ. The V and J ends lost 4 bases and 2 bases respectively, with 13 bases between them. Here the CDR3 DNA reads TGTGCCAGCAGCTCGAGTCTCGGCTTCACAGATACGCAGTATTTT. Its protein product is CASSSSLGFTDTQYF.

The chain has TRBV7-9 and TRBJ2-7, with a possible D match to TRBD2 (5 bases). The CDR3 has 14 amino acids. CDR1 and CDR2 (germline): SEHNR, FQNEAQ (reference sequence). The germline V and J ends were trimmed by 1 base and 0 bases, with 7 bases remaining between them. The CDR3 region has the DNA TGTGCCAGCAGCTTAGTGGGGAGCTCCTACGAGCAGTACTTC. Its translation: CASSLVGSSYEQYF.

This clone was observed a handful of times. The chain links TRBV19 to TRBJ1-5; D gene uncertain. Germline V gene sequence: CDR1 LNHDA, CDR2 SQIVND (reference sequence). V lost 2 bases and J lost 4, with 9 bases in between. The CDR3 runs 14 residues. The CDR3 sequence: CASSITADNQPQHF. The CDR3 DNA reads as TGTGCCAGTAGTATAACGGCAGATAATCAGCCCCAGCATTTT. Based on the CDR3 plus reference TRBV19 and TRBJ1-5, the full variable domain is DGGITQSPKYLFRKEGQNVTLSCEQNLNHDAMYWYRQDPGQGLRLIYYSQIVNDFQKGDIAEGYSVSREKKESFPLTVTSAQKNPTAFYLCASSITADNQPQHFGDGTRLSIL.

This chain joins TRBV28 and TRBJ1-6, with D possibly being TRBD1 (5 bases). Germline V CDR1 and CDR2: MDHEN, SYDVKM. Trimming cost V 7 bases and J 13 bases, with 14 bases left between them. The CDR3 loop spans 12 amino acids. The CDR3, as DNA: TGTGCCAGCACGACTGGGGGAGCTCCCCTCCACTTT. It encodes CASTTGGAPLHF.

The rearrangement uses TRBV20-1 and TRBJ2-7, with TRBD2 matching over 8 bases. V lost 3 bases to trimming and J lost 2 bases; unmatched junction nucleotides: 3. Germline V gene sequence: CDR1 DFQATT, CDR2 SNEGSKA (reference sequence). The CDR3 consists of 13 residues. The CDR3 protein is CSASLAGPYEQYF. Here the CDR3 DNA reads TGCAGTGCTAGTCTAGCGGGTCCCTACGAGCAGTACTTC.

The J gene is TRBJ1-5, the V gene TRBV6-1, with 7 bases identical to TRBD1. Trimming took 7 bases from V and 5 from J; bases not matched to a gene: 11. Germline V CDR1 and CDR2: MNHNS, SASEGT. This CDR3 region has 15 residues. CDR3 in amino acids: CASTGTARGDQPQHF. The CDR3 DNA reads TGTGCCAGCACCGGGACAGCAAGAGGGGATCAGCCCCAGCATTTT.

V usage is TRBV28 and J usage is TRBJ1-5, with TRBD1 matching over 7 bases. Germline V gives CDR1 MDHEN, CDR2 SYDVKM. After removal of 2 bases from V and 3 bases from J, the junction contained 13 bases not matched to a gene. This CDR3 comprises 18 residues. The CDR3 DNA follows: TGTGCCAGCAGTTTAGACGGGACAGTGGATTATAACAATCAGCCCCAGCATTTT. It codes for CASSLDGTVDYNNQPQHF.

CDR3 bases: TGTGCCAGCAGTTTGACCGGGGAGCTGTTTTTT. It encodes CASSLTGELFF. The chain couples TRBV6-6 to TRBJ2-2; unclear D gene. The germline gives CDR1 MNHNY, CDR2 SVGAGI (reference sequence). The length of the CDR3 is 11 residues. Trimming took off 4 bases at V and 5 bases at J, with 2 bases between the two ends.

On this clone: A junction boundary mismatches the germline segment, possibly from a read error. V is TRBV7-6 and J is TRBJ1-4; no reliable D call. The CDR3 totals 14 residues. Per the germline V gene, CDR1 is SGHVS and CDR2 is FNYEAQ. As DNA, the CDR3 is TGTGCCAGCAGCTTAGAGGCAGAGACTGAAAGACTGTTTTTT. It specifies CASSLEAETERLFF.

The chain links TRBV5-1 to TRBJ1-2; D is perhaps TRBD1 (6 bases). Germline-derived CDR1 and CDR2 are SGHRS and YFSETQ. V dropped 4 bases and J dropped 0 bases, with 10 bases sitting between them. This CDR3 has 14 amino acids. DNA of the CDR3: TGCGCCAGCAGCATTGGACAGCCTAACTATGGCTACACCTTC. As protein: CASSIGQPNYGYTF.

The CDR3, as DNA: TGTGCCAGCAGTCCCTCTCAGGGGACCTACGAGCAGTACTTC. Encoded protein: CASSPSQGTYEQYF. This chain uses TRBV27 with TRBJ2-7; a weak D match, TRBD1 (6 bases). This CDR3 comprises 14 residues. CDR1 MNHEY and CDR2 SMNVEV come from the germline V gene (reference sequence). The ends were cut back, 5 bases at V and 2 bases at J, with 13 bases in the middle.

CDR3 region: CASSPTSGSFDEQFF. The CDR3 coding sequence is TGTGCCAGCAGCCCGACTAGCGGGAGCTTCGATGAGCAGTTCTTC. The chain has TRBV6-2 or TRBV6-3 and TRBJ2-1, with 12 bases aligning to TRBD2. J was trimmed by 8 bases and V by 6 bases; bases with no gene match: 8. Germline V gene lookup returns CDR1 MNHEY and CDR2 SVGEGT. The CDR3 totals 15 residues.